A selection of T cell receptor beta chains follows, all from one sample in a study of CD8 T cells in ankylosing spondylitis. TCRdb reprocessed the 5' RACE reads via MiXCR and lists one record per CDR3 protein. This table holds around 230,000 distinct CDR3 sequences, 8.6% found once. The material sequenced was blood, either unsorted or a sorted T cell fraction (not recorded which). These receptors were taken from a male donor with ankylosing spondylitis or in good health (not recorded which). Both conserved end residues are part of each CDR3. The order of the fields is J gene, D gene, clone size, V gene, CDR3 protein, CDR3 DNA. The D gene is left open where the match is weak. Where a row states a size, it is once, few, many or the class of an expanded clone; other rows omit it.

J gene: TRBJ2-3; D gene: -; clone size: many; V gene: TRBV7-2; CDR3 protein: CASSLSKRSTRDTQYF; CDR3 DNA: TGTGCCAGCAGCTTATCCAAGCGGAGCACAAGAGATACGCAGTATTTT
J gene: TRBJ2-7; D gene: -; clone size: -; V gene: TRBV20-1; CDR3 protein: CSARGGQGHLGEQYF; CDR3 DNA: TGCAGTGCTAGAGGGGGGCAGGGACACCTCGGCGAGCAGTACTTC
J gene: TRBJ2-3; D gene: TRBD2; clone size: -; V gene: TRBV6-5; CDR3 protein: CASRTSVSTDTQYF; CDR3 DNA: TGTGCCAGCAGGACTAGCGTAAGCACAGATACGCAGTATTTT
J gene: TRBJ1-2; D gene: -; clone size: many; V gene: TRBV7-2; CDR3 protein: CASSSGSYGYTF; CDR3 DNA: TGTGCCAGCAGTTCCGGGAGCTATGGCTACACCTTC
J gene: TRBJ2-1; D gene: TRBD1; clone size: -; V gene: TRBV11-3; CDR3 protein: CASSRGTGGGNEQFF; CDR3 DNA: TGTGCCAGCAGCCGCGGGACAGGGGGGGGCAATGAGCAGTTCTTC
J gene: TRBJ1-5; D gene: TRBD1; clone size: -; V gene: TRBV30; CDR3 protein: CAWTQGLGNQPQHF; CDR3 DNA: TGTGCCTGGACACAGGGGCTGGGCAATCAGCCCCAGCATTTT
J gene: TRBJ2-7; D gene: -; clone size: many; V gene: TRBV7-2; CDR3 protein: CASSLGGTSYEQYF; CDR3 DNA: TGTGCCAGCAGCTTAGGAGGGACCTCATACGAGCAGTACTTC
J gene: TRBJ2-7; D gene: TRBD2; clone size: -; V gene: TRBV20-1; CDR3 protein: CCARDRERGPSYEQYF; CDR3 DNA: TGCTGTGCTAGAGATCGGGAGCGGGGGCCTTCCTACGAGCAGTACTTC
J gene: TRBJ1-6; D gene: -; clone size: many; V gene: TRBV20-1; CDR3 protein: CSAREDLINSPLHF; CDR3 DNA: TGCAGTGCTAGAGAGGACCTGATAAATTCACCCCTCCACTTT
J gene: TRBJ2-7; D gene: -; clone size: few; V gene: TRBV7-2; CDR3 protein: CASSHPPISVSRQYF; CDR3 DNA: TGTGCCAGCAGCCACCCCCCCATCTCTGTCTCGCGGCAGTACTTC
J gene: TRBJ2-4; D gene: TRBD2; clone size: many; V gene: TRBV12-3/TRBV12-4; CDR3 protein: CASTTGGGNIQYF; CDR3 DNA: TGTGCCAGCACCACGGGGGGAGGGAACATTCAGTACTTC
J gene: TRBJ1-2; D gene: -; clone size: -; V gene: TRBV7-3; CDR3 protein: CASSLNAGYGYTF; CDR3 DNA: TGTGCCAGCAGCTTAAATGCAGGCTATGGCTACACCTTC